What follows describes a single TCR beta chain. As processed by the authors: Amplified reference gene primers provided the basis for estimating nucleated cell counts. Method: immunoSEQ multiplex PCR; TCRdb's copy keeps in-frame clones and lacks some. Clonal size and the V and J genes are those of that table, whereas D and trimming came from the DNA. Here the sample spans about 130,000 clones, about 87% being singletons. The CDR3 covers 13 residues. The germline CDR1 and CDR2 sequences are SQVTM and ANQGSEA. Trimming left V 3 bases short and J 4 bases short, with 13 bases between. These data come from a study of blood T cell repertoires in COVID-19. Turning to the study itself: The United States, Italy and Spain supplied acute and convalescent COVID-19 samples. The analysed material was cDNA or gDNA that came from T cells, B-cell-depleted T cells, or PBMCs.

The specimen was peripheral blood. The V and J genes are TRBV29-1 and TRBJ2-7; D remains unclear. This TCR was sampled from a man aged 45 to 65 with acute or convalescent COVID-19. CDR3 sequence (DNA): TGCAGCGTTGATGCGCCGGGTAGTTACGAGCAGTACTTC. Protein: CSVDAPGSYEQYF.